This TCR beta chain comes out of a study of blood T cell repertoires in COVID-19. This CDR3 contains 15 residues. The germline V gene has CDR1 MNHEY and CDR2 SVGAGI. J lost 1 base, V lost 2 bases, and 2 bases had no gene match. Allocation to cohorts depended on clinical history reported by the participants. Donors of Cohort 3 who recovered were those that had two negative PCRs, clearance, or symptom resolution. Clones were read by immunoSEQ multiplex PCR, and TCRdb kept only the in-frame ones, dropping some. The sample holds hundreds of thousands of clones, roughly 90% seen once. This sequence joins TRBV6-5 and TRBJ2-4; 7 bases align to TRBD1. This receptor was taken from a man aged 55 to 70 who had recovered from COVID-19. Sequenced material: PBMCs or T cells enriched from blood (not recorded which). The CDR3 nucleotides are TGTGCCAGCAGTTACGGGGGACAGGCCAAAAACATTCAGTACTTC. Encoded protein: CASSYGGQAKNIQYF.